These 16 T cell receptor beta chains share one sample of origin, sequenced in a study of breast tumors, draining lymph nodes, adjacent tissues. Axillary draining lymph nodes of breast cancer patients supplied the node samples. TCRdb reprocessed the multiplex PCR reads via MiXCR and lists one record per CDR3 protein. The sample contains under 150,000 distinct CDR3 sequences, nearly 20% of which appear only once. Specimen: axillary lymph node tissue. These TCRs come from a female donor with breast cancer. Some clones in this sample may be carry-over from other donors' samples.

This clonotype occurred many times. DNA for the CDR3: TGTGCCAGCAGCTTAACACGGGACACCATATATTTT. Its translation is CASSLTRDTIYF. This chain joins TRBV7-9 and TRBJ1-3; no definite D call. V was cut by 2 bases and J by 8 bases, with 7 bases left in between. Germline values: CDR1 SEHNR, CDR2 FQNEAQ (reference sequence). This CDR3 has 12 amino acids.

This clonotype has at least ten counts. The chain uses TRBV5-1 and TRBJ1-2, with D perhaps TRBD1 (6 bases). The CDR3 consists of 15 residues. The V gene's germline CDR1 is SGHRS and CDR2 YFSETQ. The ends were cut back, 2 bases at V and 4 bases at J, with 15 bases in the middle. The CDR3 loop is CASSFSGGAGYGYTF. The CDR3 nucleotides are TGCGCCAGCAGCTTTAGCGGGGGCGCTGGCTATGGCTACACCTTC.

This clonotype was counted between two and nine times. The J gene is TRBJ2-2, the V gene TRBV5-4, with D perhaps given as TRBD1 or TRBD2 (6 bases each). Germline loops: CDR1 SGHNT, CDR2 YYREEE (reference sequence). This CDR3 region has 14 residues. Trimming pared 4 bases from V and 7 bases from J, leaving 14 bases between. CDR3 in DNA: TGTGCCAGCAGCACCCGGGGGCTTGGCGGGGAGCTGTTTTTT. It translates to CASSTRGLGGELFF.

Many counts were recorded for this clonotype. The rearrangement uses TRBV7-9 and TRBJ2-5; no clear D gene. The CDR3 is made up of 12 amino acids. V lost 5 bases to trimming and J lost 5 bases, with 9 bases between them. Germline assignment: CDR1 SEHNR and CDR2 FQNEAQ (reference sequence). This chain's CDR3 is CASSLGAETQYF. The CDR3, as DNA: TGTGCCAGCAGCCTAGGCGCCGAGACCCAGTACTTC. Using reference TRBV7-9 and TRBJ2-5 for the parts outside the CDR3, the full variable domain is DTGVSQNPRHKITKRGQNVTFRCDPISEHNRLYWYRQTLGQGPEFLTYFQNEAQLEKSRLLSDRFSAERPKGSFSTLEIQRTEQGDSAMYLCASSLGAETQYFGPGTRLLVL.

In its sample, this clonotype was seen many times. In DNA, the CDR3 is TGTGCCAGCAGTGATCCAGGGGGTAGATACGAGCAGTACTTC. Its protein product is CASSDPGGRYEQYF. The chain uses TRBV2 and TRBJ2-7; 7 bases line up with TRBD1. J was trimmed by 4 bases and V by 3 bases; bases with no gene match: 6. Germline CDR1 reads SNHLY; CDR2 reads FYNNEI. CDR3 length: 14 amino acids.

In this sample, this clonotype turned up many times. This sequence joins TRBV9 and TRBJ2-7; TRBD2 is a possible D gene (5 bases). V dropped 8 bases and J dropped 4 bases, with 19 bases sitting between them. From germline, CDR1 is SGDLS and CDR2 YYNGEE. The CDR3 runs 14 residues. The CDR3 DNA follows: TGTGCCAGGACAAGGCCTCTAGGACTGTACGAGCAGTACTTC. Translation gives CARTRPLGLYEQYF.

The sample holds many counts of this clonotype. J is TRBJ2-3 and V is TRBV20-1, with no clear D. Germline V lookup: CDR1 DFQATT, CDR2 SNEGSKA (reference sequence). Trimming stripped 3 bases from V and 1 base from J, with 5 bases between. The CDR3 has 12 residues. CDR3 sequence (DNA): TGCAGTGCTAGTGGCGGCACAGATACGCAGTATTTT. Protein: CSASGGTDTQYF.

Points on this clonotype: This may be a read error: a much more frequent sequence differs by one nucleotide. The rearrangement joins TRBV20-1 to TRBJ1-5; D ambiguous. The V and J ends lost 2 bases and 1 base respectively, with 21 bases between them. The CDR3 extends over 18 amino acids. Germline V gene lookup returns CDR1 DFQATT and CDR2 SNEGSKA (reference sequence). CDR3 sequence reads: CSARMFWGDPSSNQPQHF. The CDR3 nucleotides read TGCAGTGCTAGAATGTTTTGGGGTGACCCTTCCAGCAATCAGCCCCAGCATTTT.

This clonotype appeared many times. J is TRBJ2-3 and V is TRBV25-1; 11 bases fit TRBD1. V dropped 4 bases and J dropped 6; count of bases not matched to a gene: 3. The length of the CDR3 is 14 residues. Per the germline V gene, CDR1 is MGHDK and CDR2 is SYGVNS. This CDR3 reads CASSGGQGADTQYF. CDR3 bases: TGTGCCAGCAGTGGAGGACAGGGGGCGGATACGCAGTATTTT.

In the case of this clonotype: This sequence may be a read error, since a much larger clone differs from it by one base. A read error is likely, as this CDR3 ends without the conserved phenylalanine or tryptophan. The chain employs TRBV24-1 and TRBJ2-6, with 13 bases lining up with TRBD2. The V and J ends lost 1 base and 1 base, in that order; junction bases with no gene match: 3. Looked up from germline, CDR1 is KGHDR and CDR2 is SFDVKD. The CDR3 extends over 19 amino acids. CDR3 protein: CATSDLRTSGGSGANVLTS. The CDR3 DNA reads TGTGCCACCAGTGATTTAAGGACTAGCGGGGGTTCTGGGGCCAACGTCCTGACTTCC.

The rearrangement uses TRBV5-6 and TRBJ2-2; 11 bases align to TRBD1. This CDR3 region has 15 residues. CDR1 SGHDT and CDR2 YYEEEE come from the germline V gene. The ends lost 5 bases at V and 2 bases at J; junction bases unmatched: 2. CDR3 sequence reads: CASRGTGGNTGELFF. CDR3 sequence (DNA): TGTGCCAGCAGAGGGACAGGGGGAAACACCGGGGAGCTGTTTTTT.

This clonotype has ten or more counts. The chain links TRBV20-1 to TRBJ2-3; TRBD2 is a possible D gene (7 bases). In germline, CDR1 is DFQATT, CDR2 SNEGSKA (reference sequence). The length of the CDR3 is 16 residues. V lost 1 base and J lost 2, with 16 bases in between. The CDR3, as DNA: TGCAGTGCTAGAGTAGGTCGGGGGGCCCTCACAGATACGCAGTATTTT. Its protein is CSARVGRGALTDTQYF.

This clonotype was seen at least ten times. This chain links TRBV11-2 with TRBJ2-5; 10 nucleotides agree with TRBD2. Germline V gene lookup returns CDR1 SGHAT and CDR2 FQNNGV. This CDR3 comprises 15 residues. V lost 3 bases and J lost 9; bases outside the gene matches: 10. The CDR3 loop is CASSLASGRAEAQYF. DNA for the CDR3: TGTGCCAGCAGCTTGGCTAGCGGGAGAGCGGAGGCCCAGTACTTC.

This clonotype showed up many times. This sequence joins TRBV9 and TRBJ2-1; D uncertain. V was clipped by 0 bases and J by 2 bases, with 9 bases between them. The CDR3 has 15 residues. The germline gives CDR1 SGDLS, CDR2 YYNGEE. This CDR3 reads CASSVGLGTYNEQFF. CDR3 DNA sequence: TGTGCCAGCAGCGTAGGATTAGGGACCTACAATGAGCAGTTCTTC. Filled out from reference TRBV9 and TRBJ2-1, the complete variable domain reads DSGVTQTPKHLITATGQRVTLRCSPRSGDLSVYWYQQSLDQGLQFLIQYYNGEERAKGNILERFSAQQFPDLHSELNLSSLELGDSALYFCASSVGLGTYNEQFFGPGTRLTVL.

The chain couples TRBV2 to TRBJ1-2; 8 nucleotides agree with TRBD1. V shed 4 bases and J 4 bases; nucleotides not matched to a gene: 5. Germline V gene sequence: CDR1 SNHLY, CDR2 FYNNEI. The CDR3 is made up of 14 amino acids. The CDR3 loop reads CASSVAGQGYGYTF. The DNA for the CDR3 is TGTGCCAGCAGTGTGGCTGGACAGGGCTATGGCTACACCTTC.

Comments on this clonotype: A much bigger clone sits one base away, suggesting this may be a read error. The CDR3, as DNA: TGTGCCATCGAAAAGGACGTGGCCGGCGGGGAGCTGTTTTTT. Translation: CAIEKDVAGGELFF. V and J are TRBV10-3 and TRBJ2-2, with no clear D. Trimming shortened V by 8 bases and J by 7 bases, and 17 bases separated the two germline ends. CDR3 length: 14 amino acids. Looked up from germline, CDR1 is ENHRY and CDR2 is SYGVKD.